These T cell receptor beta chains were read from a single sample in a study of T cell responses to AZD1222 COVID-19 vaccine. TCRdb's copy holds only in-frame clones and misses some; the assay was immunoSEQ multiplex PCR. The table records tens of thousands of clones, roughly 89% of them present only once. Sequencing was performed on peripheral blood, taken on day 0 of AZD1222 vaccination. Receptor source: an adult in good health. CDR3s include the opening cysteine and the closing phenylalanine or tryptophan.

TRBV5-1	TRBJ2-7	CASSLAGGREQYF
TRBV10-1	TRBJ2-1	CASSESSGGRRNEQFF
TRBV21-1	TRBJ2-1	CASSKGCEWGVNEQFF
TRBV10-3	TRBJ2-7	CAISESASGDFYEQYF
TRBV19	TRBJ1-1	CASSIAGTVNTEAFF
TRBV11-3	TRBJ2-3	CASSFGGDTDTQYF
TRBV29-1	TRBJ2-7	CSVEDRTASYEQYF
TRBV28	TRBJ1-4	CASTVLGRGWASTNEKLFF
TRBV7-9	TRBJ2-1	CASSLGGGGYLGSEQFF
TRBV4-1	TRBJ1-1	CASSQDRQNEAFF
TRBV11-2	TRBJ1-5	CASSLDGGDQPQHF
TRBV7-2	TRBJ2-1	CASSLVLQGQEQFF
TRBV28	TRBJ1-1	CASSPQEPNTEAFF
TRBV29-1	TRBJ2-3	CSGGGRGRDTQYF
TRBV11-3	TRBJ1-1	CASSQTLNTEAFF
TRBV27	TRBJ2-3	CASHSLGRAGRTDTQYF
TRBV6-4	TRBJ1-6	CASSVGHFNSPLHF
TRBV7-2	TRBJ1-2	CASSLAGFELKFPF
TRBV6-5	TRBJ1-5	CASTKQENQPQHF
TRBV28	TRBJ1-5	CASSYSQRGSNQPQHF
TRBV7-9	TRBJ2-3	CASSFRSGSSDTQYF
TRBV5-1	TRBJ1-1	CASSLLPDRGTEAFF
TRBV25-1	TRBJ1-4	CASSDRGEGATNEKLFF
TRBV3-1/TRBV3-2	TRBJ2-5	CASSRPRVVNLGGKTQYF
TRBV6-1	TRBJ1-2	CASSEGVRGYYGYTF
TRBV11-2	TRBJ2-7	CASSPNRDLEQYF
TRBV12-3/TRBV12-4	TRBJ2-2	CASTPLGAGELFF
TRBV6-5	TRBJ2-7	CASCNSRGYEQYF
TRBV13	TRBJ2-2	CASSRRQGNTGELFF
TRBV9	TRBJ2-3	CASRPAGVSTDTQYF
TRBV25-1	TRBJ1-5	CASSEQGNTQPQHF
TRBV18	TRBJ1-3	CASSRDGSGNTIYF
TRBV12-3/TRBV12-4	TRBJ1-2	CASRDRGEYGYTF
TRBV18	TRBJ2-2	CASSPGRFGGLAPGELFF
TRBV30	TRBJ1-4	CAWKAGGVWSTNEKLFF
TRBV2	TRBJ2-1	CASSSSGRSNEQFF
TRBV21-1	TRBJ2-7	CASSKGDGLNYEQYF
TRBV3-1/TRBV3-2	TRBJ2-4	CASSHNKNIQYF
TRBV4-3	TRBJ2-2	CASSQDRATGELFF
TRBV14	TRBJ2-1	CASSQDPGTSGGRYNEQFF
TRBV18	TRBJ2-7	CASSPYDSLVGQYF
TRBV25-1	TRBJ2-2	CASRMVGGDTGELFF
TRBV19	TRBJ2-7	CASSIRIDYEQYF
TRBV7-9	TRBJ2-7	CASSFDDDKGLFSYEQYF
TRBV6-5	TRBJ1-4	CASRTTAGNEKLFF
TRBV27	TRBJ1-2	CASSSLQGDYYGYTF
TRBV4-2	TRBJ1-5	CASSQRWGSNQPQHF
TRBV5-1	TRBJ1-3	CASSLAGSSSGNTIYF
TRBV21-1	TRBJ2-7	CASSKAHDVPSYEQYF
TRBV30	TRBJ1-2	CAWSGRAYYGYTF
TRBV6-5	TRBJ2-7	CASSSHGQGRDEQYF